The 19 T cell receptor beta chains below all came from one sample that was sequenced in a study of blood T cell repertoires in COVID-19. TCRdb's table, derived via immunoSEQ multiplex PCR, lists solely in-frame clones and lacks some. In the table there are 25,000 or so clones, 75% to 90% of which are singletons. Sample: peripheral blood. The receptors originated from a human donor in a cohort sampled during active COVID-19.

Comments on this clone: The same CDR3 also results from other DNA sequences found in this sample. The chain combines TRBV18 with TRBJ2-5; D might be TRBD2 (6 bases). CDR1 is KGHSH and CDR2 is LQKENI in the germline V gene. Trimming took off 2 bases at V and 3 bases at J, with 7 bases between the two ends. The CDR3 sequence is 13 residues long. The CDR3 protein is CASSPGGEETQYF. In DNA, the CDR3 is TGTGCCAGCTCACCAGGCGGGGAAGAGACCCAGTACTTC.

This clone was observed a few times. The rearrangement joins TRBV10-3 to TRBJ2-7, with 7 bases matching TRBD1. The CDR3 loop spans 12 amino acids. Germline V gives CDR1 ENHRY, CDR2 SYGVKD. The J segment lost 5 bases and the V segment lost 3 bases, leaving 1 base of the junction unmatched. The DNA for the CDR3 is TGTGCCATCAGTGATGACAGGGACGAGCAGTACTTC. Amino acids: CAISDDRDEQYF.

The chain employs TRBV28 and TRBJ2-7, with D unclear. V was trimmed by 1 base and J by 2 bases, leaving 9 bases between them. CDR3 length: 14 residues. Germline CDR1 is MDHEN and CDR2 is SYDVKM. The CDR3: CASSLLGPAYEQYF. The CDR3 nucleotides read TGTGCCAGCAGTTTATTGGGCCCTGCCTACGAGCAGTACTTC.

The chain uses TRBV28 and TRBJ1-2; TRBD1 matches at 7 bases. This CDR3 region has 16 residues. V shed 6 bases, J shed 0 bases, and the junction held 10 bases outside the gene matches. Germline CDR1 is MDHEN and CDR2 is SYDVKM. This CDR3 is CASREGTVGANYGYTF. The CDR3 nucleotides are TGTGCCAGCAGGGAAGGGACAGTTGGAGCTAACTATGGCTACACCTTC.

CDR3 in amino acids: CASSFRGSGTKAFF. As DNA, the CDR3 is TGTGCCAGCAGCTTTAGGGGGTCGGGTACGAAAGCTTTCTTT. V is TRBV5-6 and J is TRBJ1-1; D might be TRBD1 (6 bases). The CDR3 runs 14 residues. Germline CDR1 is SGHDT and CDR2 is YYEEEE. Trimming removed 2 bases from V and 9 bases from J, with 17 bases in between. Drawing the rest from reference TRBV5-6 and TRBJ1-1, the complete variable domain is DAGVTQSPTHLIKTRGQQVTLRCSPKSGHDTVSWYQQALGQGPQFIFQYYEEEERQRGNFPDRFSGHQFPNYSSELNVNALLLGDSALYLCASSFRGSGTKAFFGQGTRLTVV.

In the case of this clone: At one of its ends the junction is not consistent with the germline gene, which may arise from a read error. V is TRBV6-1 and J is TRBJ2-1; perhaps TRBD1 as D (7 bases). Germline CDR1 is MNHNS and CDR2 is SASEGT. The CDR3 is 18 residues long. CDR3 loop: CVSSEWAGQFASYNEQFF. The CDR3 DNA is TGTGTCAGCAGTGAATGGGCGGGACAGTTTGCTTCCTACAATGAGCAGTTCTTC.

The CDR3 protein is CASSLVGTGSEGYTF. CDR3 nucleotide sequence: TGCGCCAGCAGCTTGGTGGGGACAGGGTCGGAAGGCTACACCTTC. The chain links TRBV5-1 to TRBJ1-2; TRBD1 matches 9 bases. The CDR3 is made up of 15 amino acids. The V segment lost 0 bases and the J segment 8 bases; nucleotides outside the gene matches: 8. CDR1 and CDR2 (germline): SGHRS, YFSETQ.

This clone was detected only a few times. The chain carries TRBV7-2 and TRBJ2-3; a possible D gene is TRBD2 (5 bases). Germline loops: CDR1 SGHTA, CDR2 FQGNSA. The V gene lost 2 bases and the J gene lost 5 bases, with 11 bases spanning the gap. The length of the CDR3 is 14 residues. The CDR3 sequence is CASSLNGVGDTQYF. In DNA, the CDR3 is TGTGCCAGCAGCTTAAACGGGGTGGGAGATACGCAGTATTTT.

The V gene is TRBV7-8, the J gene TRBJ2-2; TRBD1 might be the D (6 bases). Trimming pared 1 base from V and 7 bases from J, leaving 16 bases between. Germline loops: CDR1 SGHVS, CDR2 FQNEAQ. This CDR3 region has 16 residues. CDR3 DNA sequence: TGTGCCAGCAGCTTAGGAGGACAGCCCCTCGTCGGGGAGCTGTTTTTT. Translation gives CASSLGGQPLVGELFF.

The chain links TRBV12-3 or TRBV12-4 to TRBJ1-1; D gene ambiguous. Between the trimmed V and J ends, which lost 3 bases and 4 bases, there was a span of 9 bases. The length of the CDR3 is 13 residues. CDR3 sequence (DNA): TGTGCCAGCAGTTTCTCGGGAAGCACTGAAGCTTTCTTT. Residues: CASSFSGSTEAFF.

The chain joins TRBV28 to TRBJ2-7; unclear D gene. CDR1 is MDHEN, CDR2 SYDVKM, per germline. This CDR3 contains 11 residues. V shed 5 bases and J shed 3 bases, with 5 bases lying between them. The CDR3: CASSQFYEQYF. Written as DNA, the CDR3 is TGTGCCAGCAGTCAATTCTACGAGCAGTACTTC.

The rearrangement links TRBV18 to TRBJ2-7; maybe TRBD2 (5 bases). The CDR3 has 13 amino acids. The V end lost 8 bases, the J end lost 6 bases, and 17 bases lay between the germline ends. In germline, CDR1 is KGHSH, CDR2 LQKENI. Here the CDR3 DNA reads TGTGCCAGCGCCTCGGACTTAAAGGGCGAGCAGTACTTC. Translated: CASASDLKGEQYF.

The chain links TRBV19 to TRBJ1-2, with 7 nucleotides matching TRBD1. V lost 6 bases and J lost 2; bases outside the gene matches: 9. The germline CDR1 and CDR2 sequences are LNHDA and SQIVND (reference sequence). The CDR3 sequence is 15 residues long. The CDR3 DNA reads as TGTGCCAGTAGCGCTAGGGGGCAGGGGAACTATGGCTACACCTTC. Translated: CASSARGQGNYGYTF. Variable domain in full (rest from reference TRBV19 and TRBJ1-2): DGGITQSPKYLFRKEGQNVTLSCEQNLNHDAMYWYRQDPGQGLRLIYYSQIVNDFQKGDIAEGYSVSREKKESFPLTVTSAQKNPTAFYLCASSARGQGNYGYTFGSGTRLTVV.

The chain has TRBV28 and TRBJ1-2; D gene unclear. In germline, CDR1 is MDHEN, CDR2 SYDVKM. The CDR3 has 11 residues. Trimming pared 8 bases from V and 5 bases from J, leaving 9 bases between. This CDR3 is CASGEGYGYTF. The CDR3 DNA is TGTGCCAGCGGGGAGGGATATGGCTACACCTTC.

This chain joins TRBV9 and TRBJ2-1, with a tentative D call TRBD1 (5 bases). Between the trimmed V and J ends, which lost 3 bases and 0 bases, there was a span of 10 bases. CDR1 and CDR2 (germline): SGDLS, YYNGEE. The CDR3 sequence is 15 residues long. CDR3 residues: CASSATELSYNEQFF. The CDR3, as DNA: TGTGCCAGCAGCGCGACAGAGCTCTCCTACAATGAGCAGTTCTTC.

The rearrangement links TRBV19 to TRBJ2-5; D is perhaps TRBD2 (6 bases). The germline V gene encodes CDR1 LNHDA and CDR2 SQIVND (reference sequence). V lost 3 bases, J lost 0 bases, and 20 bases lay in between. The CDR3 totals 18 residues. The CDR3 here is CASSIARAGFKYQETQYF. The CDR3 coding sequence is TGTGCCAGTAGTATCGCCAGGGCGGGGTTTAAGTACCAAGAGACCCAGTACTTC.

The chain carries TRBV2 and TRBJ2-4, with D possibly being TRBD2 (6 bases). Germline-derived CDR1 and CDR2 are SNHLY and FYNNEI. Trimming took 6 bases from V and 1 from J, leaving 13 bases between them. This CDR3 contains 15 residues. The CDR3 here is CASSPPRGAKNIQYF. In nucleotides, the CDR3 is TGTGCCAGCAGCCCCCCTCGGGGGGCCAAAAACATTCAGTACTTC. Combining the CDR3 with reference TRBV2 and TRBJ2-4 gives the whole variable domain EPEVTQTPSHQVTQMGQEVILRCVPISNHLYFYWYRQILGQKVEFLVSFYNNEISEKSEIFDDQFSVERPDGSNFTLKIRSTKLEDSAMYFCASSPPRGAKNIQYFGAGTRLSVL.

The chain recombines TRBV5-3 with TRBJ1-3; 7 positions agree with TRBD1. Being an ORF, TRBV5-3 has a function that is uncertain. After removal of 4 bases from V and 10 bases from J, the junction contained 20 bases not matched to a gene. CDR3 length equals 17 residues. This CDR3 reads CARSLDILGQRSGTIYF. The DNA for the CDR3 is TGTGCCAGAAGCCTAGATATATTGGGACAGAGGTCGGGGACCATATATTTT.

V and J are TRBV3-1 (or the pseudogene TRBV3-2) and TRBJ2-5, with D tentatively TRBD2 (7 bases). The CDR3 runs to 16 residues. CDR1 LGHDT and CDR2 YNNKEL come from the germline V gene (reference sequence). V lost 0 bases and J 2 bases, leaving 13 bases between the germline ends. In DNA, the CDR3 is TGTGCCAGCAGCCAAGAGACGGGGGGCTTACAAGAGACCCAGTACTTC. This translates into CASSQETGGLQETQYF.